These 24 T cell receptor beta chains were all obtained from the same sample, sequenced in a study of EBV T-cell therapy then PD-1 blockade in nasopharyngeal carcinoma. Assay used: immunoSEQ multiplex PCR; TCRdb lists only in-frame clones, some missing. The data show some 21,000 clones, about 87% seen once. The antigens these receptors bind are not known. The treatment here: AdE1-LMPpoly-expanded autologous EBV-specific T-cell therapy followed by anti-PD-1 nivolumab. Material: CD8+ T cells from blood, obtained at approximately day 62 from a patient whose treatment included autologous EBV-specific T cells and nivolumab. The receptors were gathered from a man in his forties or fifties with nasopharyngeal carcinoma.

The CDR3 DNA follows: TGTGCCACCAGTGAAGGCGGGGGGCCCCCCAAGACCCAGTACTTC. Residues: CATSEGGGPPKTQYF. The rearrangement joins TRBV24-1 to TRBJ2-5, with 8 bases that match TRBD2. Trimming at V came to 4 bases and at J to 6 bases, leaving 9 bases not matched to a gene. The CDR3 runs to 15 residues. From germline, CDR1 is KGHDR and CDR2 SFDVKD.

This clone was counted a few times. This chain uses TRBV27 with TRBJ2-7, with a possible D match to TRBD1 (6 bases). V dropped 5 bases and J dropped 2 bases, with 19 bases sitting between them. Germline CDR1 reads MNHEY; CDR2 reads SMNVEV (reference sequence). The CDR3 is 16 amino acids. Here the CDR3 reads CASSQSSGTRAYEQYF. CDR3 coding DNA: TGTGCCAGCAGTCAATCCTCCGGGACAAGAGCCTACGAGCAGTACTTC.

J is TRBJ2-2 and V is TRBV5-4, with D unclear. This CDR3 region has 13 residues. Germline lookup yields CDR1 SGHNT and CDR2 YYREEE (reference sequence). The V end lost 2 bases, the J end lost 9 bases, and 11 bases lay between the germline ends. CDR3 nucleotides: TGTGCCAGCAGCTTTCCGGATTACCGGGAGCTGTTTTTT. It translates to CASSFPDYRELFF.

The V call is TRBV6-6, the J call TRBJ2-5, with a possible D match to TRBD2 (7 bases). CDR1 and CDR2 (germline): MNHNY, SVGAGI (reference sequence). The V end lost 2 bases, the J end lost 5 bases, and 18 bases lay between the germline ends. The CDR3 is 16 residues long. In nucleotides, the CDR3 is TGTGCCAGCAGTTACACCCTCTGGGGGAGGGGGGAGACCCAGTACTTC. Translating it yields CASSYTLWGRGETQYF.

CDR3 in amino acids: CASSQGHATGYYEQYF. CDR3 coding DNA: TGCGCCAGCAGCCAAGGACACGCGACAGGGTACTACGAGCAGTACTTC. The rearrangement links TRBV4-3 to TRBJ2-7, with 7 bases aligning to TRBD1. This CDR3 has 16 amino acids. The germline gives CDR1 LGHNA, CDR2 YSLEER. Trimming at V came to 1 base and at J to 3 bases, leaving 9 bases not matched to a gene.

The chain employs TRBV21-1 and TRBJ1-3. TRBV21-1 is tagged as a pseudogene. The CDR3 consists of 13 residues. The CDR3 DNA reads as TGTGCCAGCAGCACTGGTCCCGGAAACACCATATATTTT. It yields the protein CASSTGPGNTIYF.

In DNA, the CDR3 is TGTGCCAGCAGCTTAGGAGCAGGGGAAGCTTTCTTT. Amino acids: CASSLGAGEAFF. The genes are TRBV7-6 and TRBJ1-1, with D possibly matching TRBD1 (5 bases). Germline V gene lookup returns CDR1 SGHVS and CDR2 FNYEAQ. The CDR3 is 12 residues long. The V end was cut by 1 base, the J end by 8 bases, with 8 bases between.

This clone was detected a few times. The rearrangement uses TRBV6-2 or TRBV6-3 and TRBJ2-7; perhaps TRBD2 as D (6 bases). Trimming took off 0 bases at V and 2 bases at J, with 11 bases between the two ends. Germline V gene sequence: CDR1 MNHEY, CDR2 SVGEGT. This CDR3 comprises 15 residues. CDR3 sequence (DNA): TGTGCCAGCAGTTACTCTCCTACGGGGGCCTACGAGCAGTACTTC. Amino acids: CASSYSPTGAYEQYF.

The chain links TRBV9 to TRBJ2-3; a possible D gene is TRBD2 (6 bases). The V gene lost 3 bases and the J gene lost 1 base, with 12 bases spanning the gap. CDR1 is SGDLS, CDR2 YYNGEE, per germline. CDR3 size: 15 residues. For the CDR3, the DNA is TGTGCCAGCAGCGAGGGAGGAGGGGGCACAGATACGCAGTATTTT. Its protein product is CASSEGGGGTDTQYF.

The CDR3 DNA is TGTGCCAGCAGCGCCAGGACAGGGGGCTACGAGCAGTACTTC. Translated: CASSARTGGYEQYF. The gene calls are TRBV13 and TRBJ2-7, with TRBD1 identical over 10 bases. CDR1 is PRHDT, CDR2 FYEKMQ, per germline (reference sequence). Germline trimming cut 5 bases from V and 3 bases from J; bases unmatched to any gene: 4. The CDR3 is 14 residues long. The full variable domain, its missing parts supplied by reference TRBV13 and TRBJ2-7, is AAGVIQSPRHLIKEKRETATLKCYPIPRHDTVYWYQQGPGQDPQFLISFYEKMQSDKGSIPDRFSAQQFSDYHSELNMSSLELGDSALYFCASSARTGGYEQYFGPGTRLTVT.

This sequence joins TRBV13 and TRBJ1-2, with a possible D match to TRBD1 (6 bases). V was pared by 0 bases and J by 3 bases, with 14 bases between. The CDR3 extends over 16 amino acids. The germline V gene encodes CDR1 PRHDT and CDR2 FYEKMQ (reference sequence). CDR3: CASSLGWGAVDYGYTF. DNA of the CDR3: TGTGCCAGCAGCTTAGGGTGGGGGGCAGTGGACTATGGCTACACCTTC.

The chain has TRBV7-9 and TRBJ1-1, with D possibly TRBD1 on 6 matching bases. The CDR3 length is 14 residues. Per germline, CDR1 SEHNR and CDR2 FQNEAQ (reference sequence). Trimming shortened V by 1 base and J by 2 bases, and 8 bases separated the two germline ends. CDR3 sequence (DNA): TGTGCCAGCAGCTTAGTACAGGGAAACACTGAAGCTTTCTTT. The encoded protein is CASSLVQGNTEAFF. Full variable domain (remainder filled in from reference TRBV7-9 and TRBJ1-1): DTGVSQNPRHKITKRGQNVTFRCDPISEHNRLYWYRQTLGQGPEFLTYFQNEAQLEKSRLLSDRFSAERPKGSFSTLEIQRTEQGDSAMYLCASSLVQGNTEAFFGQGTRLTVV.

The CDR3 spells CASSPERWGVYEQYF. The CDR3 bases are TGTGCCAGCAGCCCCGAGCGTTGGGGGGTCTACGAGCAGTACTTC. The chain couples TRBV7-9 to TRBJ2-7; a weak D match, TRBD2 (6 bases). Germline lookup yields CDR1 SEHNR and CDR2 FQNEAQ (reference sequence). V lost 5 bases and J lost 3, with 17 bases in between. The CDR3 has 15 amino acids.

J is TRBJ2-7 and V is TRBV7-2; the D call may be TRBD1 or TRBD2 (5 bases each). The CDR3 runs 15 residues. V was cut by 1 base and J by 2 bases, with 12 bases left in between. CDR1 and CDR2 (germline): SGHTA, FQGNSA. CDR3: CASSLGGADAYEQYF. Here the CDR3 DNA reads TGTGCCAGCAGCTTAGGAGGGGCCGACGCCTACGAGCAGTACTTC.

V usage is TRBV6-2 or TRBV6-3 and J usage is TRBJ2-7, with a weak D call TRBD2 (5 bases). CDR1 MNHEY and CDR2 SVGEGT come from the germline V gene. Trimming took off 2 bases at V and 3 bases at J, with 11 bases between the two ends. The CDR3 is made up of 14 amino acids. The CDR3 region has the DNA TGTGCCAGCAGTTACGCGGCGGGTAACTACGAGCAGTACTTC. This translates into CASSYAAGNYEQYF.

V and J are TRBV7-2 and TRBJ2-7, with D perhaps matching TRBD1 (5 bases). V was pared by 0 bases and J by 1 base, with 10 bases between. This CDR3 region has 15 residues. CDR1 and CDR2 (germline): SGHTA, FQGNSA. In DNA, the CDR3 is TGTGCCAGCAGCTTAGCAGGCAGGGCGTCCTACGAGCAGTACTTC. Encoded protein: CASSLAGRASYEQYF.

This clone was seen only a few times. The V and J genes are TRBV15 and TRBJ2-2, with 8 bases lining up with TRBD1. Unmatched junction bases numbered 5, after V lost 8 bases and J lost 3 bases. Germline CDR1 reads LNHNV; CDR2 reads YYDKDF (reference sequence). The CDR3 is 14 residues long. The CDR3 DNA is TGTGCCACCCATCCGGACAGGGACACCGGGGAGCTGTTTTTT. It encodes CATHPDRDTGELFF.

The rearrangement links TRBV19 to TRBJ2-3; D is possibly TRBD1 or TRBD2 (6 bases each). CDR1 and CDR2 (germline): LNHDA, SQIVND (reference sequence). V lost 5 bases to trimming and J lost 5 bases, with 11 bases between them. CDR3 length: 13 residues. CDR3: CASSWGRGDTQYF. The CDR3 coding sequence is TGTGCCAGTAGTTGGGGGCGGGGAGATACGCAGTATTTT.

The chain employs TRBV23-1 and TRBJ2-7, with D possibly being TRBD1 (5 bases). TRBV23-1 is known as an ORF, though its function is uncertain. The CDR3 consists of 15 residues. V lost 0 bases and J lost 2, with 11 bases in between. The CDR3 protein is CASSQSPARAYEQYF. In DNA, the CDR3 is TGCGCCAGCAGTCAATCGCCGGCCAGGGCCTACGAGCAGTACTTC.

The V gene is TRBV6-5, the J gene TRBJ1-5; D unclear. The CDR3 spans 15 residues. The V and J ends lost 0 bases and 7 bases respectively, with 13 bases between them. The germline V gene encodes CDR1 MNHEY and CDR2 SVGAGI. DNA for the CDR3: TGTGCCAGCAGTTACTCGAAAGGCGGGTCACAGCCCCAGCATTTT. Translating it yields CASSYSKGGSQPQHF.

V and J are TRBV28 and TRBJ2-7, with a tentative D call TRBD1 (6 bases). The CDR3 runs to 15 residues. V lost 6 bases and J 2 bases, leaving 17 bases between the germline ends. Germline V gene data show CDR1 as MDHEN and CDR2 as SYDVKM. CDR3 nucleotide sequence: TGTGCCAGCAGCTACAATAGGGGGAGAACCTACGAGCAGTACTTC. Translation: CASSYNRGRTYEQYF.

The genes are TRBV7-4 and TRBJ1-5; tentatively, D is TRBD1 (5 bases). The V and J ends lost 6 bases and 6 bases respectively, with 12 bases between them. This CDR3 comprises 13 residues. Looked up from germline, CDR1 is SGHVT and CDR2 is SQSDAQ. The CDR3 coding sequence is TGTGCCAGCAGGGGAGGGGCCAGTCAGCCCCAGCATTTT. This encodes CASRGGASQPQHF.

This chain joins TRBV12-3 or TRBV12-4 and TRBJ1-1, with D uncertain. The CDR3 consists of 9 residues. V was clipped by 1 base and J by 11 bases, with 2 bases between them. CDR3 region: CASSLGAFF. Here the CDR3 DNA reads TGTGCCAGCAGTTTAGGGGCTTTCTTT.

This clone has a handful of counts. V usage is TRBV19 and J usage is TRBJ2-5, with no clear D. The V and J ends lost 6 bases and 1 base respectively, with 3 bases between them. Germline CDR1 and CDR2: LNHDA and SQIVND (reference sequence). The CDR3 sequence is 11 residues long. The CDR3 here is CASSSQETQYF. Written as DNA, the CDR3 is TGTGCCAGTAGCTCCCAAGAGACCCAGTACTTC.